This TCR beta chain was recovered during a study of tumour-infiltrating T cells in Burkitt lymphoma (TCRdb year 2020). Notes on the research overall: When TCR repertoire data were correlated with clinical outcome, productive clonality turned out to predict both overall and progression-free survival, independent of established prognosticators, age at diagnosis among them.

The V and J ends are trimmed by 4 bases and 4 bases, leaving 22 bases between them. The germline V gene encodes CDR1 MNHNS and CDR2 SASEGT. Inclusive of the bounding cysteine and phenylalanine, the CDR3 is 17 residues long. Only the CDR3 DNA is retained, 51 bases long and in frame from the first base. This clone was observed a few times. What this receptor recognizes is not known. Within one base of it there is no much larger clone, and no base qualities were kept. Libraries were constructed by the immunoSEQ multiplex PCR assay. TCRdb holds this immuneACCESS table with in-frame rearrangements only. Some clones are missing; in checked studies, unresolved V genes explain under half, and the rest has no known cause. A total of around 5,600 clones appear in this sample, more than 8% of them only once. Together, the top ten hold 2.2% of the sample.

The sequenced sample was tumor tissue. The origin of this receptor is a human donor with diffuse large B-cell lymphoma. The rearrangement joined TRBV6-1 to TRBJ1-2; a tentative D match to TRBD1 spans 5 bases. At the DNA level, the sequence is TGTGCCAGCAGTGCCGCCTGGGGCGCGGCTGATATCTATGGCTACACCTTC. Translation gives CASSAAWGAADIYGYTF.